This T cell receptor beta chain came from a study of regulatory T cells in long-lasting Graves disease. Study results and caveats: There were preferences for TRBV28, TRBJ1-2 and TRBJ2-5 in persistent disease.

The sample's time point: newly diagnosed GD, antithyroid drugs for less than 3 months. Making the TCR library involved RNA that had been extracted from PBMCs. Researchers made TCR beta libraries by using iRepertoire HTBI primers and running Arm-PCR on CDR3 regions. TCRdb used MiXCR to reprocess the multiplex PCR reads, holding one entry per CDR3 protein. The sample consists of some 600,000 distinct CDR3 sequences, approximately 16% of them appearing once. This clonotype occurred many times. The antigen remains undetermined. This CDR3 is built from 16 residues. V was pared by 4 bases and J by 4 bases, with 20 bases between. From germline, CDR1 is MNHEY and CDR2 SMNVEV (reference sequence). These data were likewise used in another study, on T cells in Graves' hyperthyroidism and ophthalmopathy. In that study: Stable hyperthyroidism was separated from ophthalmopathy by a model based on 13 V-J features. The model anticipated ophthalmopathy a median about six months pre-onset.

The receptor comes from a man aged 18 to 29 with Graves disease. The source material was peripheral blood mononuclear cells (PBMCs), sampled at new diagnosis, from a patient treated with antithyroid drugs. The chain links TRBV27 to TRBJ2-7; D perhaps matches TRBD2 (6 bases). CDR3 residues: CASSSQYRGIPYEQYF. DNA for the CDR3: TGTGCCAGCAGTTCACAATACCGGGGGATCCCGTACGAGCAGTACTTC.